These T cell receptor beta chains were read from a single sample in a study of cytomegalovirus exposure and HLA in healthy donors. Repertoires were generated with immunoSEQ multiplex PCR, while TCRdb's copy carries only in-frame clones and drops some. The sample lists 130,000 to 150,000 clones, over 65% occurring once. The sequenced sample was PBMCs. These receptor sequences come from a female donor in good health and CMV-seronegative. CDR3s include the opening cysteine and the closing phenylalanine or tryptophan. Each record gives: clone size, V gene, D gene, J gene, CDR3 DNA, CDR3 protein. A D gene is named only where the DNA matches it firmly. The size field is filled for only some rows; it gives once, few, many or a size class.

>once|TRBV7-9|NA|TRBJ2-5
TGTGCCAGCAGCTTAGAGTTAGTGGAGACCCAGTACTTC
CASSLELVETQYF
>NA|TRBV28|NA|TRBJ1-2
TGTGCCAGCAGTCCACAGGTGACAGCTAACTATGGCTACACCTTC
CASSPQVTANYGYTF
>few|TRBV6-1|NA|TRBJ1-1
TGTGCCAGCAGACGAACAGGTATAAGCACTGAAGCTTTCTTT
CASRRTGISTEAFF
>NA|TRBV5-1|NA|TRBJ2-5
TGCGCCAGCAGCGCCGGACTTATGTCTGTTGGGATTACCCAGTACTTC
CASSAGLMSVGITQYF
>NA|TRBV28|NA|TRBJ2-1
TGTGCCAGCAGTTGGCCTCTCGGAGGACGGGGGTCCTCCTACAATGAGCAGTTCTTC
CASSWPLGGRGSSYNEQFF
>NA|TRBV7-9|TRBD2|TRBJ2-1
TGTTCCAGCAGCTTAGAGGGAGGGCGGGATGAGCAGTTCTTC
CSSSLEGGRDEQFF
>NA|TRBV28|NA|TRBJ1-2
TGTGCCAGCAGTTTGCATCCAGGGGAGTATGGCTACACCTTC
CASSLHPGEYGYTF
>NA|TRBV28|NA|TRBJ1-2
TGTGCCAGCAGTTTCGGACCGGGGGGCTACACCTTC
CASSFGPGGYTF
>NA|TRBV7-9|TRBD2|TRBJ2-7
TGTTCCAGCAGCCTATTCTTAGCGGGTGTTTCCTACGAGCAGTACTTC
CSSSLFLAGVSYEQYF
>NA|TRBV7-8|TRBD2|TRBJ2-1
TGTGCCAGCAGCTTAGATAGCGGGAATGTGCGGGAGCAGTTCTTC
CASSLDSGNVREQFF
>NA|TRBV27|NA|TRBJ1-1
TGTGCCAGCAGTCGCTCTCCAGGGCCTTCTTTCTTT
CASSRSPGPSFF
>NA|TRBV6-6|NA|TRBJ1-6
TGTGCCAGCAGATGGGACACCCTTAGGCCCCTCCACTTT
CASRWDTLRPLHF
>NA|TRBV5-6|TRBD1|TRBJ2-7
TGTGCCAGCAGCTTGGGACAGGGAGTTTACGAGCAGTACTTC
CASSLGQGVYEQYF
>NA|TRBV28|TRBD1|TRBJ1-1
TGTGCCAGCAGTTTGACAGGGGAGGGGGCCGCCACTGAAGCTTTCTTT
CASSLTGEGAATEAFF
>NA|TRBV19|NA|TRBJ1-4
TGTGCCAGTAGTATCTACGGCGCAGGGGAAGAAAAACTGTTTTTT
CASSIYGAGEEKLFF
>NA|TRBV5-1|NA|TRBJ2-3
TGCGCCAGCAGCTTGTTGGGCGAGCCAGAGGATACGCAGTATTTT
CASSLLGEPEDTQYF
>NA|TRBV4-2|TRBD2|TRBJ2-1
TGTGCCAGCAGCCAAGTTGGGACTAGCGGGTACAATGAGCAGTTCTTC
CASSQVGTSGYNEQFF
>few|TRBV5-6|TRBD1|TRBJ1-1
TGTGCCAGCAGCCGTGACAGGGATACTGAAGCTTTCTTT
CASSRDRDTEAFF
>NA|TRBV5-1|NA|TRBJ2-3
TGCGCCAGCACCCCCAGGGTCGGTGGCACAGATACGCAGTATTTT
CASTPRVGGTDTQYF
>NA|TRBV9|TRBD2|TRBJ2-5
TGTGCCAGCAGCGTAGAGGGTCTAGCGGGGCAAGAGACCCAGTACTTC
CASSVEGLAGQETQYF
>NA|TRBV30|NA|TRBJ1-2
TGTGCCTGGAGGGGCTACGGCTACCCCTTC
CAWRGYGYPF
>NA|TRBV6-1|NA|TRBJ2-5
TGTGCCAGCAGTGCGGTTAATGAAGAGACCCAGTACTTC
CASSAVNEETQYF
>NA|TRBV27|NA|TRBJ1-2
TGTGCCAGCCTCCCATCGGGGGGAAACTATGGCTACCCCTTC
CASLPSGGNYGYPF
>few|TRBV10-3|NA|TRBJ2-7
TGTGCCATCAGCGACTTATCACGAGGAAGCTCCTACGAGCAGTACTTC
CAISDLSRGSSYEQYF
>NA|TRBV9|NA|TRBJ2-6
TGTGCCAGCAGCGTCGGATCAGGGACTGGGGCCAACGTCCTGACTTTC
CASSVGSGTGANVLTF
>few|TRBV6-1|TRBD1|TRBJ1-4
TGTGCCAGCAGGTTGGGCAGGGGGCGAGAAAAACTGTTTTTT
CASRLGRGREKLFF
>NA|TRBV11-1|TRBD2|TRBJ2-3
TGTGCCAGCAGCCCGTGGACTAGCGGCACAGATACGCAGTATTTT
CASSPWTSGTDTQYF